The sequence of this TCR beta chain was determined in a study of metastatic and nonmetastatic thyroid tumors. Across the whole study: Peripheral blood and tumor or nodule samples from malignant and benign thyroid patients were compared. Study-level findings and limits: Benign nodules reportedly had significantly lower TCR beta diversity than malignant thyroid tumors in blood and tumor.

The table lists this clone with many counts. Its antigen is not known. Authors' processing steps: The authors used CDR3 differences across clinicopathological groups to build a distant-metastasis classifier for papillary thyroid cancer. TCRdb reanalyzed the PCR reads with MiXCR. None of the V and J calls come from the authors' own analysis; TCRdb made them. The sample lists tens of thousands of clones; about 18% were seen once. All patients reached thyroid surgery having received no treatment beforehand. V was cut by 9 bases and J by 5 bases, with 14 bases left in between. The germline V gene has CDR1 LNHDA and CDR2 SQIVND (reference sequence). There are 12 residues in the CDR3.

The receptor's source is a female donor with papillary thyroid cancer or a benign thyroid nodule (not recorded which). Some clones in this sample may be carry-over from other donors' samples. The sequenced material came from blood. The V call is TRBV19, the J call TRBJ2-7, with a weak D call TRBD1 (5 bases). In DNA, the CDR3 is TGTGCCAGGGGATGGGGCAGGCACGAGCAGTACTTC. Amino acid sequence: CARGWGRHEQYF.